A single sample is the source of the 26 T cell receptor beta chains below, sequenced in a study of Graves' ophthalmopathy and Graves' hyperthyroidism. From RNA, the CDR3 regions of TCR beta chains were amplified and sequenced. HTBI-primed first-round RT-PCR preceded second-round multiplex PCR. TCRdb re-called the multiplex PCR reads through MiXCR, storing one row per CDR3 protein. Among approximately 1.2 million distinct CDR3 sequences listed, 35% to 40% were seen once. Sequencing used peripheral blood or thyroid tissue (not recorded which). Every receptor here comes from an adult man with Graves' hyperthyroidism.

The chain carries TRBV4-1 and TRBJ1-3; D gene ambiguous. The CDR3 extends over 13 amino acids. The V end was cut by 1 base, the J end by 6 bases, with 7 bases between. Germline V gives CDR1 MGHRA, CDR2 YSYEKL. The DNA of the CDR3 is TGCGCCAGCAGCCAAGGCGAGTCAAACACCATATATTTT. This sequence encodes CASSQGESNTIYF.

This clonotype was seen more than once but under ten times. V gene TRBV3-1 combines with J gene TRBJ1-6; no firm D call. The CDR3 sequence is 14 residues long. Germline V lookup: CDR1 LGHDT, CDR2 YNNKEL (reference sequence). The V end was cut by 1 base, the J end by 14 bases, with 15 bases between. The CDR3 loop is CASSQGRIAPTLHF. The CDR3 DNA is TGTGCCAGCAGCCAAGGCAGGATAGCCCCCACCCTCCACTTT.

The table lists this clonotype with a few counts. CDR3: CASSLGLASSGANVLTF. As DNA, the CDR3 is TGCGCCAGCAGCTTGGGGCTAGCTAGCTCTGGGGCCAACGTCCTGACTTTC. J is TRBJ2-6 and V is TRBV5-1, with D possibly TRBD2 on 5 matching bases. The CDR3 extends over 17 amino acids. V was trimmed by 0 bases and J by 0 bases, leaving 10 bases between them. The germline V gene has CDR1 SGHRS and CDR2 YFSETQ.

This sequence joins TRBV20-1 and TRBJ2-7, with a possible D match to TRBD1 (6 bases). The ends were cut back, 3 bases at V and 0 bases at J, with 15 bases in the middle. The CDR3 loop spans 15 amino acids. Germline lookup yields CDR1 DFQATT and CDR2 SNEGSKA (reference sequence). The DNA for the CDR3 is TGCAGTGCTAGTCTTAGGCAGGGGACCTCCTACGAGCAGTACTTC. Its translation: CSASLRQGTSYEQYF.

The table lists this clonotype with many counts. The rearrangement joins TRBV24-1 to TRBJ1-2; D remains unclear. Trimming shortened V by 5 bases and J by 4 bases, and 10 bases separated the two germline ends. Germline CDR1 and CDR2: KGHDR and SFDVKD. The CDR3 consists of 13 residues. CDR3 nucleotides: TGTGCCACCAGTGGAGGGTACGGCTATGGCTACACCTTC. Translating gives CATSGGYGYGYTF.

This clonotype was counted between two and nine times. The chain couples TRBV6-6 to TRBJ1-1; 9 positions match TRBD1. The CDR3 has 15 amino acids. The germline CDR1 and CDR2 sequences are MNHNY and SVGAGI (reference sequence). V lost 4 bases to trimming and J lost 6 bases; unmatched junction nucleotides: 9. In DNA, the CDR3 is TGTGCCAGCAGTTCGCCGGACAGGGGTACGTCTGAAGCTTTCTTT. Its protein is CASSSPDRGTSEAFF.

This clonotype occurred a few times. The chain carries TRBV5-1 and TRBJ1-1, with 8 bases fitting TRBD1. Germline assignment: CDR1 SGHRS and CDR2 YFSETQ. Germline trimming cut 6 bases from V and 4 bases from J; bases unmatched to any gene: 8. The CDR3 extends over 14 amino acids. The CDR3, as DNA: TGCGCCAGCACCCAGACAGGGGATGTCACTGAAGCTTTCTTT. Protein: CASTQTGDVTEAFF.

The chain employs TRBV2 and TRBJ1-2; a possible D gene is TRBD1 (5 bases). CDR1 and CDR2 (germline): SNHLY, FYNNEI. Trimming pared 5 bases from V and 1 base from J, leaving 20 bases between. The CDR3 extends over 17 amino acids. The CDR3 nucleotides read TGTGCCAGCAGTCCTGACAGCGTTGGGGAGGGTAACTATGGCTACACCTTC. Translating it yields CASSPDSVGEGNYGYTF.

This sequence joins TRBV30 and TRBJ2-5, with D maybe TRBD2 (6 bases). The V and J ends lost 4 bases and 2 bases respectively, with 11 bases between them. Per the germline V gene, CDR1 is GTSNPN and CDR2 is SVGIG (reference sequence). The CDR3 extends over 13 amino acids. The CDR3 loop reads CAWTLGGQETQYF. Written as DNA, the CDR3 is TGTGCCTGGACCCTCGGGGGACAAGAGACCCAGTACTTC.

The V gene is TRBV10-3, the J gene TRBJ1-5, with 10 bases aligning to TRBD1. From germline, CDR1 is ENHRY and CDR2 SYGVKD. CDR3 length equals 16 residues. Losses at the gene ends were 10 bases for V and 4 bases for J; bases not matched to a gene: 13. The CDR3 sequence is CATSPGQGIRNQPQHF. The DNA for the CDR3 is TGTGCCACCAGCCCGGGACAGGGGATCAGGAATCAGCCCCAGCATTTT.

Remarks on this clonotype: A much larger clone sits a single nucleotide away, making a read error possible. This rearrangement joins TRBV4-3 to TRBJ1-6; 7 nucleotides agree with TRBD1. CDR1 is LGHNA, CDR2 YSLEER, per germline. CDR3 length equals 16 residues. The CDR3 reads CTSSQDRDSRNSPLHF. CDR3 DNA sequence: TGCACCAGCAGCCAAGACCGGGACAGCCGAAATTCACCCCTCCACTTT.

This clonotype was counted many times. The chain recombines TRBV25-1 with TRBJ1-2; weak D call: TRBD1 (6 bases). Trimming left V 3 bases short and J 2 bases short, with 13 bases between. The CDR3 is 15 amino acids. Germline values: CDR1 MGHDK, CDR2 SYGVNS. In DNA, the CDR3 is TGTGCCAGCAGTGACGCCAGGGGAGGCAACTATGGCTACACCTTC. The encoded protein is CASSDARGGNYGYTF.

The chain is built from TRBV29-1 and TRBJ1-5; tentatively, D is TRBD1 (5 bases). Germline values: CDR1 SQVTM, CDR2 ANQGSEA. The CDR3 spans 11 residues. V gave up 6 bases and J gave up 9 bases, with 12 bases separating them. CDR3 nucleotides: TGCAGCGTGGTGAGCGGGGGGCCCCAGCATTTT. This codes for CSVVSGGPQHF.

This clonotype was recorded many times. This rearrangement joins TRBV7-8 to TRBJ1-4, with D possibly TRBD1 on 5 matching bases. V lost 3 bases to trimming and J lost 6 bases, with 14 bases between them. The CDR3 sequence is 15 residues long. Germline assignment: CDR1 SGHVS and CDR2 FQNEAQ. The CDR3 reads CASSLGSSGDEKLFF. DNA of the CDR3: TGTGCCAGCAGCTTGGGCAGCTCGGGGGATGAAAAACTGTTTTTT.

Note on this clonotype: The junction differs from germline at one of its ends, possibly a read error. The chain links TRBV12-3 or TRBV12-4 to TRBJ2-5; no firm D call. The CDR3 contains 12 residues. The CDR3 loop reads CASSLAPETRYF. The CDR3 bases are TGTGCCAGCAGTTTAGCGCCGGAGACCCGGTACTTC.

This clonotype was detected many times. J is TRBJ1-3 and V is TRBV19; perhaps TRBD1 as D (5 bases). V lost 9 bases and J 4 bases, leaving 16 bases between the germline ends. The CDR3 is made up of 14 amino acids. Per germline, CDR1 LNHDA and CDR2 SQIVND (reference sequence). Written as DNA, the CDR3 is TGTGCCAGCAGGAAGGGGAGTTCGGGAAACACCATATATTTT. It specifies CASRKGSSGNTIYF.

This sequence joins TRBV15 and TRBJ2-5, with D perhaps being TRBD1 or TRBD2 (5 bases each). The last part of the DNA fits TRBJ2-7 better; the J call may be wrong. The CDR3 extends over 15 amino acids. Germline CDR1 and CDR2: LNHNV and YYDKDF (reference sequence). CDR3 loop: CATSREAGRRDEQYF. The CDR3 DNA sequence: TGTGCCACCAGCAGAGAAGCAGGGAGAAGGGACGAGCAGTACTTC.

This clonotype came up a few times. The chain couples TRBV15 to TRBJ1-1; 8 nucleotides match TRBD1. Germline loops: CDR1 LNHNV, CDR2 YYDKDF (reference sequence). V shed 7 bases, J shed 7 bases, and the junction held 2 bases outside the gene matches. The CDR3 sequence is 11 residues long. This chain's CDR3 is CATTGGNEAFF. The CDR3 DNA sequence: TGTGCCACCACAGGGGGCAATGAAGCTTTCTTT.

The chain uses TRBV7-2 and TRBJ2-2; the D gene is possibly TRBD2 (6 bases). Germline V gives CDR1 SGHTA, CDR2 FQGNSA. With 7 bases removed from V and 0 bases from J, the gap between germline ends came to 12 bases. The CDR3 length is 15 residues. The CDR3: CASTMDYTNTGELFF. The CDR3 bases are TGTGCCAGCACCATGGACTACACGAACACCGGGGAGCTGTTTTTT.

The rearrangement uses TRBV10-3 and TRBJ2-5; maybe TRBD1 (6 bases). Germline CDR1 and CDR2: ENHRY and SYGVKD. The CDR3 has 14 residues. V lost 6 bases and J 4 bases, leaving 15 bases between the germline ends. CDR3 in amino acids: CAIRNSGGGETQYF. Written as DNA, the CDR3 is TGTGCCATCAGAAATAGTGGGGGCGGAGAGACCCAGTACTTC.

This clonotype showed up just a few times. This chain links TRBV10-3 with TRBJ1-2; D possibly corresponds to TRBD1 (6 bases). The CDR3 loop spans 15 amino acids. Trimming took 10 bases from V and 2 from J, leaving 20 bases between them. Germline V gene data show CDR1 as ENHRY and CDR2 as SYGVKD. CDR3 loop: CASSGRDNVNYGYTF. The DNA for the CDR3 is TGTGCCAGCAGCGGACGGGACAACGTAAACTATGGCTACACCTTC.

J is TRBJ1-2 and V is TRBV20-1; D unclear. Per germline, CDR1 DFQATT and CDR2 SNEGSKA (reference sequence). This CDR3 has 14 residues. V was clipped by 1 base and J by 4 bases, with 13 bases between them. DNA of the CDR3: TGCAGTGCTAGAGGCCTTGGTCGGGCCTATGGCTACACCTTC. Its protein is CSARGLGRAYGYTF.

This clonotype turned up a few times. J is TRBJ1-3 and V is TRBV10-3; 9 bases line up with TRBD1. The CDR3 consists of 17 residues. Germline assignment: CDR1 ENHRY and CDR2 SYGVKD. V was pared by 10 bases and J by 0 bases, with 13 bases of the junction left unmatched. The DNA of the CDR3 is TGTGCCAGCAGGACCACCGGGACAGGGCCCTCTGGAAACACCATATATTTT. Protein product: CASRTTGTGPSGNTIYF.

This clonotype was recorded at least ten times. The chain uses TRBV7-2 and TRBJ1-1, with unresolved D. In germline, CDR1 is SGHTA, CDR2 FQGNSA. The CDR3 runs 15 residues. Between the trimmed V and J ends, which lost 4 bases and 0 bases, there was a span of 12 bases. CDR3 loop: CASSWDPNMNTEAFF. In DNA form, the CDR3 reads TGTGCCAGCAGCTGGGATCCAAACATGAACACTGAAGCTTTCTTT.

Concerning this clonotype itself: The CDR3 does not close with the conserved phenylalanine or tryptophan, likely indicating a read error. The chain joins TRBV29-1 to TRBJ2-7; TRBD2 is a possible D gene (7 bases). Between the trimmed V and J ends, which lost 4 bases and 4 bases, there was a span of 14 bases. CDR1 and CDR2 from the germline V gene are SQVTM and ANQGSEA. CDR3 size: 13 residues. CDR3 sequence reads: CSVAGGGGYEQYL. In DNA, the CDR3 is TGCAGCGTTGCGGGGGGCGGAGGGTACGAGCAGTACCTC.

This clonotype has only a few counts. The rearrangement joins TRBV7-8 to TRBJ2-5; 10 nucleotides match TRBD1. J lost 5 bases, V lost 0 bases, and 15 bases had no gene match. The CDR3 totals 19 residues. Germline V gives CDR1 SGHVS, CDR2 FQNEAQ. The CDR3 bases are TGTGCCAGCAGCTTAGCCCTGGCAAGAGGGACAGGGGCATCGGAGACCCAGTACTTC. Amino acids: CASSLALARGTGASETQYF.